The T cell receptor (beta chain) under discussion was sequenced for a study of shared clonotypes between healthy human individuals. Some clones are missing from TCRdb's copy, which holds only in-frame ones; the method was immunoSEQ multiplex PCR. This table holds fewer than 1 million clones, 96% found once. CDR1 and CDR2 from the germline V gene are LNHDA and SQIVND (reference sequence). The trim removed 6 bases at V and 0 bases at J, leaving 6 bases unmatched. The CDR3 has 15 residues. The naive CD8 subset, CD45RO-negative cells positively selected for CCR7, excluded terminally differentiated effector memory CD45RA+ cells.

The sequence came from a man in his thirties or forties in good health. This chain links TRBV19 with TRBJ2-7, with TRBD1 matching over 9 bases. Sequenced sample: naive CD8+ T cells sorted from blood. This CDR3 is CASREGQGNSYEQYF. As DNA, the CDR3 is TGTGCCAGTAGAGAGGGACAGGGCAACTCCTACGAGCAGTACTTC. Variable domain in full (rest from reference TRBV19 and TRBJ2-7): DGGITQSPKYLFRKEGQNVTLSCEQNLNHDAMYWYRQDPGQGLRLIYYSQIVNDFQKGDIAEGYSVSREKKESFPLTVTSAQKNPTAFYLCASREGQGNSYEQYFGPGTRLTVT.